This record concerns one T cell receptor beta chain sequence. V was clipped by 3 bases and J by 3 bases, with 11 bases between them. CDR1 and CDR2 (germline): MDHEN, SYDVKM. The CDR3 length is 15 residues. This sample stems from a study of radiation and T cells in renal cell carcinoma. Using immunoSEQ multiplex PCR, the repertoire was profiled, and TCRdb retains in-frame clones only, with some absent. Here the sample spans 60,000 to 75,000 clones, around three quarters being singletons. Noted time point: blood 4 weeks post-SBRT, at nephrectomy. Treatment described: 15 Gy SBRT to primary tumor, nephrectomy 4 weeks later. Nephrectomy followed 15 Gy stereotactic body radiation by 4 weeks. The patient's renal cell carcinoma had clear cell pathology.

The receptor was isolated from a man aged 60 to 69 with renal cell carcinoma. Material: blood, obtained from a patient whose treatment included radiotherapy and nephrectomy. J is TRBJ1-4 and V is TRBV28; no firm D call. The CDR3 bases are TGTGCCAGCAGTTTTGCTGGGAAAGCTAATGAAAAACTGTTTTTT. Protein sequence: CASSFAGKANEKLFF.